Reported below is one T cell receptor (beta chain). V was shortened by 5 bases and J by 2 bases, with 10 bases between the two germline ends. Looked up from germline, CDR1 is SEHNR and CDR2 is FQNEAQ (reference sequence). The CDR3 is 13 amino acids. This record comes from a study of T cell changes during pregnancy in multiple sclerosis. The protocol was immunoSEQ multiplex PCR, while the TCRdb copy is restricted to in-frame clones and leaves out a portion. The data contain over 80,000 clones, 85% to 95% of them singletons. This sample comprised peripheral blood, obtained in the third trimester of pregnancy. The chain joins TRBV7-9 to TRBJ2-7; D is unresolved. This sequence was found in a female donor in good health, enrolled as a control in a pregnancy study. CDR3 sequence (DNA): TGTGCCAGCAGCCCCTTAGAGACCTACGAGCAGTACTTC. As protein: CASSPLETYEQYF.